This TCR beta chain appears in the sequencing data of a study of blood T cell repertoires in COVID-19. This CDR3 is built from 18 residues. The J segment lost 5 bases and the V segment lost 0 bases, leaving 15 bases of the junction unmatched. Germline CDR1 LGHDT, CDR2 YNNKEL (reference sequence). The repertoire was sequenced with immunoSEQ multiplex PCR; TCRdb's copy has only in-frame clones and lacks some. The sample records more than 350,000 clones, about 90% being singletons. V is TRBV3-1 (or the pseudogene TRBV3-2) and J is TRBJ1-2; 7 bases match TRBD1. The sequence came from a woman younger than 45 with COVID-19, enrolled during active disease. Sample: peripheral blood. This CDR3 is CASSQDFPRQGGSYGYTF. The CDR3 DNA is TGTGCCAGCAGCCAAGATTTCCCTCGACAGGGAGGTTCTTATGGCTACACCTTC.